A selection of T cell receptor beta chains follows, all from one sample in a study of T cell responses to AZD1222 COVID-19 vaccine. Profiling relied on immunoSEQ multiplex PCR, and the TCRdb table lists in-frame clones only, not all of them. Of around 150,000 clones in the sample, 94% are singletons; the top ten hold 5.1%. The starting material was peripheral blood, obtained 28 days after the second AZD1222 dose. These receptors were collected from an adult who received the AZD1222 COVID-19 vaccine. Both conserved end residues are part of each CDR3. The order of the fields is CDR3 protein, CDR3 DNA, clone size, V gene, D gene, J gene. A D gene is named only where the DNA matches it firmly. Only part of the rows carry a size: once, few, many, or a class if the clone is expanded.

CASSLDGGYTF | TGTGCCAGCAGCCTGGACGGTGGCTACACCTTC | NA | TRBV5-5 | NA | TRBJ1-2
CATSRDLAGTGNTIYF | TGTGCCACCAGCAGAGATCTGGCGGGGACTGGAAACACCATATATTTT | NA | TRBV15 | NA | TRBJ1-3
CSARSETQYF | TGCAGTGCTAGATCAGAGACCCAGTACTTC | NA | TRBV20-1 | NA | TRBJ2-5
CASSLGRLSEKLFF | TGTGCCAGCAGTTTAGGGCGGCTTAGTGAAAAACTGTTTTTT | NA | TRBV28 | NA | TRBJ1-4
CSASVQGASYNEQFF | TGCAGTGCTAGTGTACAGGGGGCCTCCTACAATGAGCAGTTCTTC | NA | TRBV20-1 | TRBD1 | TRBJ2-1
CASSEVGLDSSNTEAFF | TGTGCCAGCAGTGAGGTGGGTCTCGACAGTTCGAACACTGAAGCTTTCTTT | once | TRBV2 | NA | TRBJ1-1
CASSEGQTQYF | TGCGCCAGCAGTGAGGGACAGACCCAGTACTTC | NA | TRBV10-2 | NA | TRBJ2-5
CSIRQGGREKLFF | TGCAGCATACGACAGGGTGGAAGGGAAAAACTGTTTTTT | NA | TRBV29-1 | TRBD1 | TRBJ1-4
CASSSDGNTEAFF | TGTGCCAGCAGTTCGGACGGGAACACTGAAGCTTTCTTT | NA | TRBV2 | NA | TRBJ1-1
CASSNRDRGRYEQYF | TGTGCCAGCAGCAATCGGGACAGGGGACGTTACGAGCAGTACTTC | NA | TRBV5-8 | TRBD1 | TRBJ2-7
CASSSRQGSYEQYF | TGTGCCAGCAGTTCGAGACAGGGATCCTACGAGCAGTACTTC | NA | TRBV6-5 | TRBD1 | TRBJ2-7
CASSLGHNNEQFF | TGTGCCAGCAGTTTAGGTCATAACAATGAGCAGTTCTTC | NA | TRBV28 | NA | TRBJ2-1
CASGTSRSYEQYF | TGTGCCAGCGGGACATCCCGCTCCTACGAGCAGTACTTC | NA | TRBV27 | NA | TRBJ2-7
CASRLARDYTF | TGTGCCAGCAGGCTTGCAAGGGACTACACCTTT | NA | TRBV5-8 | NA | TRBJ1-2
CASSSGLGTGRDEAFF | TGTGCCAGCAGCTCCGGGCTGGGGACAGGGAGGGATGAAGCTTTCTTT | NA | TRBV5-4 | TRBD1 | TRBJ1-1
CASSLHRPGSYEQYF | TGTGCCAGCAGCCTCCACCGACCGGGTAGCTACGAGCAGTACTTC | NA | TRBV14 | NA | TRBJ2-7
CASRPGQGRSNQPQHF | TGTGCCAGTAGGCCGGGACAGGGAAGGAGCAATCAGCCCCAGCATTTT | NA | TRBV19 | TRBD1 | TRBJ1-5
CASSFRQGRRGSYEQYF | TGTGCCAGCAGCTTCCGACAGGGACGAAGAGGGTCCTACGAGCAGTACTTC | NA | TRBV7-9 | TRBD1 | TRBJ2-7
CASSQPRGRGPYNEQFF | TGTGCCAGCAGCCAACCCAGGGGCAGGGGCCCCTACAATGAGCAGTTCTTC | NA | TRBV11-2 | NA | TRBJ2-1
CASSSTGIHYEQYF | TGTGCCAGCAGCTCAACGGGAATCCACTACGAGCAGTACTTC | NA | TRBV4-2 | NA | TRBJ2-7
CASNDRGRRTEAFF | TGTGCCAGTAACGACAGGGGGCGAAGGACTGAAGCTTTCTTT | NA | TRBV19 | TRBD1 | TRBJ1-1
CASSTGWGSLTGGNEQFF | TGTGCCAGTAGCACCGGGTGGGGTAGCCTGACGGGGGGCAATGAGCAGTTCTTC | once | TRBV19 | TRBD2 | TRBJ2-1
CASSSPGRGSGYTF | TGTGCCAGCAGTTCCCCGGGGCGCGGCAGTGGCTACACCTTC | few | TRBV27 | NA | TRBJ1-2
CASSLVQGVYEQYF | TGTGCCAGCAGTTTGGTACAGGGGGTGTACGAGCAGTACTTC | once | TRBV27 | TRBD1 | TRBJ2-7
CASLRASGGRSYNEQFF | TGTGCCAGCCTCAGGGCTAGCGGAGGCCGCTCCTACAATGAGCAGTTCTTC | NA | TRBV2 | TRBD2 | TRBJ2-1
CATSRKGGWGSDEQYF | TGTGCCACCAGCAGAAAGGGTGGGTGGGGTAGTGACGAGCAGTACTTC | NA | TRBV15 | NA | TRBJ2-7
CASSQEGPLMNTEAFF | TGTGCCAGCAGCCAGGAGGGACCGCTAATGAACACTGAAGCTTTCTTT | NA | TRBV14 | NA | TRBJ1-1